This TCR beta chain was sequenced in a study of OX40 agonist ivuxolimab in advanced cancers. Study details: A mean age of approximately 64 years, range about 20 to 79, was recorded, and under 85% were male. There were three patients with partial responses, one having hepatocellular carcinoma and two cutaneous melanoma.

Germline CDR1 KGHSH, CDR2 LQKENI. Between the trimmed V and J ends, which lost 5 bases and 6 bases, there was a span of 10 bases. This CDR3 is 12 amino acids long. Here immunoSEQ multiplex PCR was the method, and the copy in TCRdb shows in-frame clones only, minus some. The table includes more than 50,000 clones, about 85% detected once. In the case of this clone: Its specificity is not known.

Overall study findings and caveats: CD4+ T cells averaged fewer expanded clones than CD8+ T cells. Some patients without response likewise showed low normalized clonal expansion.

The sample consisted of CD4+ or CD8+ T cells sorted from blood, taken in a trial of the OX40 agonist ivuxolimab. The chain is built from TRBV18 and TRBJ1-2; D is ambiguous. The receptor's source is an adult with an advanced solid tumor such as melanoma, head and neck, liver or kidney cancer. CDR3 bases: TGTGCCAGCTCAGTAACACGGGATGGCTACACCTTC. It encodes CASSVTRDGYTF.